This entry lists 22 T cell receptor beta chains sequenced from one sample in a study of blood T cells in healthy people across ages. Using a J-beta primer mix together with a sample-barcoded 5' primer, a second PCR was run for roughly 7 to 11 cycles. TCRdb processed the 5' RACE reads anew with MiXCR; each CDR3 protein has one entry. The data show over 1,500,000 distinct CDR3 sequences, 35% to 50% seen once. The material sequenced was blood. These receptor sequences come from a human donor in good health.

The CDR3 DNA reads TGCGCCAGCAAAGCAACAGAAGCCTATGGCTACACCTTC. It encodes CASKATEAYGYTF. The J gene is TRBJ1-2, the V gene TRBV5-1; D call uncertain. Trimming removed 6 bases from V and 4 bases from J, with 13 bases in between. The length of the CDR3 is 13 residues. Germline V gene data show CDR1 as SGHRS and CDR2 as YFSETQ.

Only a few counts were recorded for this clonotype. This chain links TRBV20-1 with TRBJ2-7; D is unresolved. V was pared by 7 bases and J by 0 bases, with 10 bases between. From germline, CDR1 is DFQATT and CDR2 SNEGSKA (reference sequence). This CDR3 is built from 12 residues. The CDR3 DNA sequence: TGCAGTGTCCCCAGCGACTCCTACGAGCAGTACTTC. This sequence encodes CSVPSDSYEQYF.

This clonotype was observed a handful of times. For the CDR3, the DNA is TGTGCCAGCAGCGTATACGAGGGGACCCATGCCGGGCAGTTCTTC. This sequence encodes CASSVYEGTHAGQFF. This chain links TRBV9 with TRBJ2-1; D assignment may be TRBD1 or TRBD2 (5 bases each). The CDR3 sequence is 15 residues long. The germline V and J ends were trimmed by 1 base and 12 bases, with 20 bases remaining between them. Germline V lookup: CDR1 SGDLS, CDR2 YYNGEE.

The rearrangement links TRBV4-1 to TRBJ2-4; D is perhaps TRBD2 (5 bases). CDR3 length equals 16 residues. Germline V gene lookup returns CDR1 MGHRA and CDR2 YSYEKL. Trimming pared 0 bases from V and 13 bases from J, leaving 22 bases between. CDR3 in amino acids: CASSQDLFSGAVEQYF. CDR3 sequence (DNA): TGCGCCAGCAGCCAAGACCTCTTCTCTGGAGCGGTTGAGCAGTACTTC.

The chain joins TRBV4-3 to TRBJ1-4; D possibly corresponds to TRBD1 (5 bases). The germline gives CDR1 LGHNA, CDR2 YSLEER. V was trimmed by 6 bases and J by 4 bases, leaving 21 bases between them. The length of the CDR3 is 17 residues. CDR3 amino acids: CASSPELFGGGNEKLFF. The CDR3 nucleotides read TGCGCCAGCAGTCCAGAATTATTTGGGGGAGGTAATGAAAAACTGTTTTTT.

The sample holds a few counts of this clonotype. The rearrangement uses TRBV9 and TRBJ1-4, with 8 bases that match TRBD1. The V gene end was trimmed by 3 bases and the J gene end by 8 bases; junction bases not matched to a gene: 9. Germline V lookup: CDR1 SGDLS, CDR2 YYNGEE. CDR3 size: 15 residues. This CDR3 reads CASSARTGSKEKLFF. The CDR3 DNA sequence: TGTGCCAGCAGCGCCCGGACAGGGAGTAAAGAAAAACTGTTTTTT.

The chain is built from TRBV4-2 and TRBJ2-1, with D perhaps assigned TRBD1 or TRBD2 (5 bases each). The CDR3 consists of 17 residues. The V end was cut by 2 bases, the J end by 1 base, with 15 bases between. CDR1 LGHNA and CDR2 YNFKEQ come from the germline V gene. The CDR3 coding sequence is TGTGCCAGCAGCCAACGAAGAGGGACCCAGTCCTACAATGAGCAGTTCTTC. Amino acid sequence: CASSQRRGTQSYNEQFF.

The table lists this clonotype with a few counts. J is TRBJ2-1 and V is TRBV18; 10 bases align to TRBD1. V lost 4 bases, J lost 7 bases, and 7 bases stayed unmatched. There are 15 residues in the CDR3. Germline CDR1 and CDR2: KGHSH and LQKENI. DNA of the CDR3: TGTGCCAGCTCACAGACCGACAGGGGGCCTAATGAGCAGTTCTTC. It codes for CASSQTDRGPNEQFF.

The rearrangement uses TRBV29-1 and TRBJ2-3; TRBD1 is a possible D gene (6 bases). CDR1 is SQVTM and CDR2 is ANQGSEA in the germline V gene. V dropped 6 bases and J dropped 4 bases, with 17 bases sitting between them. This CDR3 spans 14 amino acids. This CDR3 reads CSVRGRGEADTQYF. The DNA for the CDR3 is TGCAGCGTGAGGGGCAGGGGCGAGGCAGATACGCAGTATTTT.

V gene TRBV4-1 combines with J gene TRBJ1-1, with 7 bases lining up with TRBD1. From germline, CDR1 is MGHRA and CDR2 YSYEKL. The CDR3 sequence is 15 residues long. V dropped 0 bases and J dropped 5; count of bases not matched to a gene: 6. DNA for the CDR3: TGCGCCAGCAGCCAAGACGACAGGGCGAGGACTGAAGCTTTCTTT. As protein: CASSQDDRARTEAFF.

The chain recombines TRBV4-3 with TRBJ1-1; D gene ambiguous. The CDR3 contains 13 residues. Germline assignment: CDR1 LGHNA and CDR2 YSLEER. Trimming took off 4 bases at V and 6 bases at J, with 12 bases between the two ends. CDR3 sequence (DNA): TGCGCCAGCAGCCCCTCTAATTTCGCTGAAGCTTTCTTT. Its protein product is CASSPSNFAEAFF.

This sequence joins TRBV5-5 and TRBJ1-5; 7 bases are shared with TRBD1. The CDR3 consists of 14 residues. J was trimmed by 6 bases and V by 4 bases; bases with no gene match: 7. The germline CDR1 and CDR2 sequences are SGHKS and YYEKEE (reference sequence). The CDR3 sequence is CASSTTGTAQPQHF. CDR3 bases: TGTGCCAGCAGCACGACCGGGACAGCTCAGCCCCAGCATTTT.

The chain employs TRBV21-1 and TRBJ1-1; the DNA was not used to check the table's D call, TRBD1. TRBV21-1 represents a pseudogene. The CDR3 runs to 17 residues. In nucleotides, the CDR3 is TGTGCCAGCAGCACTAGGGACAGTGAAAACTTGAACACTGAAGCTTTCTTT. It encodes CASSTRDSENLNTEAFF.

This rearrangement joins TRBV6-2 or TRBV6-3 to TRBJ2-1, with D possibly TRBD2 on 5 matching bases. Germline V gene lookup returns CDR1 MNHEY and CDR2 SVGEGT. The CDR3 is made up of 14 amino acids. Trimming took 6 bases from V and 3 from J, leaving 12 bases between them. As DNA, the CDR3 is TGTGCCAGCAGAAACCGGGATCACTACAATGAGCAGTTCTTC. Translating it yields CASRNRDHYNEQFF.

This clonotype has ten or more counts. The V gene is TRBV7-2, the J gene TRBJ2-7, with TRBD1 matching over 10 bases. V shed 3 bases and J 2 bases; nucleotides not matched to a gene: 1. Germline lookup yields CDR1 SGHTA and CDR2 FQGNSA. The CDR3 is 14 residues long. This CDR3 is CASSFDRGPYEQYF. The CDR3 DNA reads TGTGCCAGCAGCTTTGACAGGGGGCCCTACGAGCAGTACTTC.

The J gene is TRBJ2-3, the V gene TRBV12-3 or TRBV12-4, with D unresolved. This CDR3 contains 13 residues. Trimming cost V 5 bases and J 10 bases, with 16 bases left between them. CDR3 sequence (DNA): TGTGCCAGCAGTCCTGTTTCTTGGGAAGCGCAGTATTTT. This encodes CASSPVSWEAQYF.

In this sample, this clonotype turned up a few times. This sequence joins TRBV10-3 and TRBJ1-2; TRBD1 aligns across 8 bases. The CDR3 has 12 residues. Germline V gives CDR1 ENHRY, CDR2 SYGVKD. V was clipped by 2 bases and J by 7 bases; unmatched bases: 0. The CDR3 DNA is TGTGCCATCAGTGAGGGGACAGGTGGCTACACCTTC. Its protein is CAISEGTGGYTF.

This clonotype was detected a few times. The chain employs TRBV12-3 or TRBV12-4 and TRBJ1-1, with no clear D. The germline V and J ends were trimmed by 3 bases and 1 base, with 9 bases remaining between them. This CDR3 is 14 amino acids long. The CDR3 sequence: CASSFGRRNTEAFF. The CDR3, as DNA: TGTGCCAGCAGTTTCGGACGGAGGAACACTGAAGCTTTCTTT.

The chain has TRBV7-8 and TRBJ1-5; no definite D call. There are 15 residues in the CDR3. Trimming left V 2 bases short and J 0 bases short, with 8 bases between. From germline, CDR1 is SGHVS and CDR2 FQNEAQ. The CDR3 nucleotides are TGTGCCAGCAGCTTAATGGGATTTAGCAATCAGCCCCAGCATTTT. This encodes CASSLMGFSNQPQHF.

This clonotype occurred a few times. This chain joins TRBV5-1 and TRBJ2-7; TRBD2 matches 10 bases. V shed 0 bases, J shed 2 bases, and the junction held 5 bases outside the gene matches. Germline loops: CDR1 SGHRS, CDR2 YFSETQ. The CDR3 totals 16 residues. The CDR3 DNA follows: TGCGCCAGCAGCTTGGGACTAGCGGGCGCCGCCTACGAGCAGTACTTC. Its protein is CASSLGLAGAAYEQYF. The full variable domain, its missing parts supplied by reference TRBV5-1 and TRBJ2-7, is KAGVTQTPRYLIKTRGQQVTLSCSPISGHRSVSWYQQTPGQGLQFLFEYFSETQRNKGNFPGRFSGRQFSNSRSEMNVSTLELGDSALYLCASSLGLAGAAYEQYFGPGTRLTVT.

This clonotype appeared a few times. This chain joins TRBV14 and TRBJ1-2; D gene unclear. The germline V gene has CDR1 SGHDN and CDR2 FVKESK. The CDR3 has 14 residues. V lost 0 bases to trimming and J lost 4 bases, with 9 bases between them. The CDR3, as DNA: TGTGCCAGCAGCCAAGATTCGGCTGTCTATGGCTACACCTTC. This translates into CASSQDSAVYGYTF.

V is TRBV18 and J is TRBJ2-2; D possibly corresponds to TRBD2 (5 bases). V was cut by 3 bases and J by 3 bases, with 14 bases left in between. Germline CDR1 is KGHSH and CDR2 is LQKENI. This CDR3 has 16 amino acids. The CDR3 coding sequence is TGTGCCAGCTCACCTCAAGAAACGGGGTACACCGGGGAGCTGTTTTTT. Residues: CASSPQETGYTGELFF.